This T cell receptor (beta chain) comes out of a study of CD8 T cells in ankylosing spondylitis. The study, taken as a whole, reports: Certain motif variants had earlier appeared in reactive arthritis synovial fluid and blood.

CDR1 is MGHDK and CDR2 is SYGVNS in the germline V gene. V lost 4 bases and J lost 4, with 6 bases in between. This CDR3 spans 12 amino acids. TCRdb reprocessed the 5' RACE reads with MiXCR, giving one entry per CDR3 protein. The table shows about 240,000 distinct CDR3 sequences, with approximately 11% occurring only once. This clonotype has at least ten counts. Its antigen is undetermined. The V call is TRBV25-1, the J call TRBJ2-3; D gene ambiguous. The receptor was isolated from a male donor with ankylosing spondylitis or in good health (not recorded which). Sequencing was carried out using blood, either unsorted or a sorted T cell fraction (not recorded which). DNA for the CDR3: TGTGCCAGCAGTGGAGCCTCAGATACGCAGTATTTT. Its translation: CASSGASDTQYF.